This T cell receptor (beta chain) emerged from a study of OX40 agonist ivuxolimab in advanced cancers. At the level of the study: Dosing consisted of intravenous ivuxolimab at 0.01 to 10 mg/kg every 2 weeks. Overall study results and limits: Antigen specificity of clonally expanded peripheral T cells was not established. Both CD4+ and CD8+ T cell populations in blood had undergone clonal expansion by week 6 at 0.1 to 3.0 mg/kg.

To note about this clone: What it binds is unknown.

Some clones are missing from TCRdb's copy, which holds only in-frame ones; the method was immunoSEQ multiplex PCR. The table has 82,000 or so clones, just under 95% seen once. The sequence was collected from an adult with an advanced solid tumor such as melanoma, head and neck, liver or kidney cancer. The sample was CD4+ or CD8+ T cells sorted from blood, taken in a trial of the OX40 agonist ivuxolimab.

The CDR3 reads CASSPSGETYNEQFF. The CDR3 DNA follows: TGTGCCAGCAGTCCGAGCGGGGAGACCTACAATGAGCAGTTCTTC. The rearrangement links TRBV11-1 to TRBJ2-1, with 7 bases that match TRBD2. This CDR3 has 15 residues. The germline CDR1 and CDR2 sequences are SGHAT and FQDESV (reference sequence). V lost 6 bases and J lost 2; bases outside the gene matches: 7.